This TCR beta chain was identified in a study of molecular identifiers for immune sequencing clone quantification. Study-level points and caveats: Highly expanded clone sizes could end up underestimated if a barcode were shared by identical TCR molecules.

This clonotype was observed at least ten times. What it binds is unknown. RNA fractions of 10%, 30% or 50% and 20,000 to 1,000,000 sorted cells were the source of naive CD8 libraries. Sorting selected naive CD8 T cells with a CD8+CD4-CCR7+CD45RA+ phenotype. The use of previously described methods and listed TCR primers produced the bulk TCR libraries. TCRdb redid the calling of the PCR reads with MiXCR, one entry per CDR3 protein. The sample carries about 320,000 distinct CDR3 sequences, about 22% recorded once. CDR3 length equals 15 residues. Germline assignment: CDR1 MNHEY and CDR2 SMNVEV (reference sequence). V lost 6 bases to trimming and J lost 5 bases, with 16 bases between them.

This clonotype was obtained from a human donor in good health. Some libraries in this study had Jurkat cell RNA spiked in. The specimen sequenced was naive CD8+ T cells from blood, with Jurkat cell RNA spiked in. Sample subset: FACS-sorted CD8+CD4-CCR7+CD45RA+ naive T cells. The chain employs TRBV27 and TRBJ1-4; D unresolved. CDR3 DNA: TGTGCCAGCAGATCCTCACTGACTTCCAATGAAAAACTGTTTTTT. It yields the protein CASRSSLTSNEKLFF.